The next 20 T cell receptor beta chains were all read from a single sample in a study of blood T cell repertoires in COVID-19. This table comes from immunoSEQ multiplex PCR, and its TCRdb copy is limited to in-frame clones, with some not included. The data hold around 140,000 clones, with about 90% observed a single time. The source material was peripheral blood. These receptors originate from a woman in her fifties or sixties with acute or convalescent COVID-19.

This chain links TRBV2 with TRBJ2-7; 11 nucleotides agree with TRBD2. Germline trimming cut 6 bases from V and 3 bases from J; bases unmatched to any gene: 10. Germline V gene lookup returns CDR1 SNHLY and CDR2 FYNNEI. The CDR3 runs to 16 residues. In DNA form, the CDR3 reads TGTGCCAGCAGGGATCTTACCGGGACTAGCGGCTACGAGCAGTACTTC. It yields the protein CASRDLTGTSGYEQYF.

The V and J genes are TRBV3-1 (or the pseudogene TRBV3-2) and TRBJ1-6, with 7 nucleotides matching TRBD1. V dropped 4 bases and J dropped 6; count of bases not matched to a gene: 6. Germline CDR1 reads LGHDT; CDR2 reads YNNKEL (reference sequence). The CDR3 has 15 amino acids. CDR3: CASSPSPGGNSPLHF. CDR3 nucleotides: TGTGCCAGCAGCCCGTCGCCAGGGGGTAATTCACCCCTCCACTTT.

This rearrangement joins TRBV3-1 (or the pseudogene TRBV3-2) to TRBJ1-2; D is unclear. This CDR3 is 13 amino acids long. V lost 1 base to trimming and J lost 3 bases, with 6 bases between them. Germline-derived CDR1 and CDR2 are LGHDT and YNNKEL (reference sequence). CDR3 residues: CASSQGAYYGYTF. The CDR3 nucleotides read TGTGCCAGCAGCCAAGGGGCATACTATGGCTACACCTTC.

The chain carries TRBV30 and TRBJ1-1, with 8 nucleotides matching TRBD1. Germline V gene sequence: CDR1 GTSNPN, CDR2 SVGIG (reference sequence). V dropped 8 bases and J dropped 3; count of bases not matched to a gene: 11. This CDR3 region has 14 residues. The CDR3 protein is CASGRGLADTEAFF. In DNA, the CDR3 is TGTGCCAGCGGCAGGGGGCTGGCGGACACTGAAGCTTTCTTT.

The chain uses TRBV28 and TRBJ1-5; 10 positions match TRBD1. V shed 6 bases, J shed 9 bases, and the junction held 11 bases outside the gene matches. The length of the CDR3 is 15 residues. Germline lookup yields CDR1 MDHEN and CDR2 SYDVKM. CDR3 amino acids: CASSPTGTGELPQHF. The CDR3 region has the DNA TGTGCCAGCAGCCCCACGGGGACAGGGGAATTGCCCCAGCATTTT.

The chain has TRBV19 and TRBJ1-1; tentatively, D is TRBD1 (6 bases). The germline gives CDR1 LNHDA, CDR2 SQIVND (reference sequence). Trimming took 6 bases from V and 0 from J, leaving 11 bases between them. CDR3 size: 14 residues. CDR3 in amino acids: CASRRQAMNTEAFF. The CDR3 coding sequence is TGTGCCAGTAGGAGACAGGCGATGAACACTGAAGCTTTCTTT.

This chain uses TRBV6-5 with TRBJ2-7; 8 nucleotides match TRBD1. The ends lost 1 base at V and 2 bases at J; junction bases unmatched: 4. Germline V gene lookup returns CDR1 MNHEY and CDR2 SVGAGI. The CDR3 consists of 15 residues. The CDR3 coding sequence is TGTGCCAGCAGTTACTTGGGACAGGCCGCCTACGAGCAGTACTTC. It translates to CASSYLGQAAYEQYF.

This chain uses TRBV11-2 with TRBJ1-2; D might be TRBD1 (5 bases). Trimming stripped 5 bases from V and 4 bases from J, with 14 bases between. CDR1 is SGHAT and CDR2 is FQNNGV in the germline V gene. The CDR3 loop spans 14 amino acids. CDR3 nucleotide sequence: TGTGCCAGCAGCGCAGGCCAGGGAGGCTATGGCTACACCTTC. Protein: CASSAGQGGYGYTF.

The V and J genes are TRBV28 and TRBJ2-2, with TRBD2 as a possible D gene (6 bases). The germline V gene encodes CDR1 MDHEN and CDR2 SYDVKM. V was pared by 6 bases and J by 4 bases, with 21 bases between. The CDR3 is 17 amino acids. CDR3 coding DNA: TGTGCCAGCAGCTCTGAGGGACTCACGAGGCCCACCGGGGAGCTGTTTTTT. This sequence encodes CASSSEGLTRPTGELFF. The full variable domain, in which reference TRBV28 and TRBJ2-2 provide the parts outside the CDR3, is DVKVTQSSRYLVKRTGEKVFLECVQDMDHENMFWYRQDPGLGLRLIYFSYDVKMKEKGDIPEGYSVSREKKERFSLILESASTNQTSMYLCASSSEGLTRPTGELFFGEGSRLTVL.

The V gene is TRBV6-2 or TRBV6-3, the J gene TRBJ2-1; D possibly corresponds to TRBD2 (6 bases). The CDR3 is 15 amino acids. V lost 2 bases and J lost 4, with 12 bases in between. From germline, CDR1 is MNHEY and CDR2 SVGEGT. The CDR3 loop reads CASSYGGATYNEQFF. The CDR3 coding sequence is TGTGCCAGCAGTTACGGCGGGGCGACTTACAATGAGCAGTTCTTC.

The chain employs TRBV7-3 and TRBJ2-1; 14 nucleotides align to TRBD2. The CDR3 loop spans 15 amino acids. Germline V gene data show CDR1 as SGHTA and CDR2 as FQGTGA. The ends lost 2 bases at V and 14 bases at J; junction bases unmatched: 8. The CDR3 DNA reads TGTGCCAGCAGCTTAGGGGGGACTAGCGGGAGAGTTAAGTTCTTC. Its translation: CASSLGGTSGRVKFF.

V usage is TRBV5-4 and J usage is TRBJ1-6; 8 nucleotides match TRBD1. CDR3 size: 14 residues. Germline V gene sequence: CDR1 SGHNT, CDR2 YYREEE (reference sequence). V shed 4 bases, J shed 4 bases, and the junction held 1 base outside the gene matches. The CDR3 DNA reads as TGTGCCAGCAGCCGGGACAGGTATAATTCACCCCTCCACTTT. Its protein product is CASSRDRYNSPLHF.

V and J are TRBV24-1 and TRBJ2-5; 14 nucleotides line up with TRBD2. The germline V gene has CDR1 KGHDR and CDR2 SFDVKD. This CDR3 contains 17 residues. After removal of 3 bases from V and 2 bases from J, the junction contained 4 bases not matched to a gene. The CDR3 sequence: CATSDPRTSGGQETQYF. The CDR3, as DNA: TGTGCCACCAGTGATCCCCGGACTAGCGGGGGGCAAGAGACCCAGTACTTC.

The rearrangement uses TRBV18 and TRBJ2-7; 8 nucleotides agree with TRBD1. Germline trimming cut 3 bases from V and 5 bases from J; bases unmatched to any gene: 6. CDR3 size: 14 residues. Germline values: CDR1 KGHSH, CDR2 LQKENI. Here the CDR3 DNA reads TGTGCCAGCTCACCCCGCCAGGGGGCGGACGAGCAGTACTTC. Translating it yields CASSPRQGADEQYF.

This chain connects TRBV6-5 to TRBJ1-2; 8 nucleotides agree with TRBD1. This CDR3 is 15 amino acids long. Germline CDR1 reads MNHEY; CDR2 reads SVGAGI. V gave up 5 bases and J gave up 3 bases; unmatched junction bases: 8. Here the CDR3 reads CASSPGGIVYYGYTF. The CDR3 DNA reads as TGTGCCAGCAGTCCAGGGGGCATTGTCTACTATGGCTACACCTTC.

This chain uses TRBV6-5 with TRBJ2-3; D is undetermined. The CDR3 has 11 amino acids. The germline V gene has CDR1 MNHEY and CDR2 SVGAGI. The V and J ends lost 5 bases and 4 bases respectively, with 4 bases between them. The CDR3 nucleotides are TGTGCCAGCAGTCAGGCAGATACGCAGTATTTT. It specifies CASSQADTQYF.

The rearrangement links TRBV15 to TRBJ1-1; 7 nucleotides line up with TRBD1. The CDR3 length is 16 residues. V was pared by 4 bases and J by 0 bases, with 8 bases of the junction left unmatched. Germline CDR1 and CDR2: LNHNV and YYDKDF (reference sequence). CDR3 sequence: CATSKDRALMNTEAFF. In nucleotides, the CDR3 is TGTGCCACCAGCAAAGACAGGGCCTTAATGAACACTGAAGCTTTCTTT. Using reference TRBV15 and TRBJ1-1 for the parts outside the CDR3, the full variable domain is DAMVIQNPRYQVTQFGKPVTLSCSQTLNHNVMYWYQQKSSQAPKLLFHYYDKDFNNEADTPDNFQSRRPNTSFCFLDIRSPGLGDTAMYLCATSKDRALMNTEAFFGQGTRLTVV.

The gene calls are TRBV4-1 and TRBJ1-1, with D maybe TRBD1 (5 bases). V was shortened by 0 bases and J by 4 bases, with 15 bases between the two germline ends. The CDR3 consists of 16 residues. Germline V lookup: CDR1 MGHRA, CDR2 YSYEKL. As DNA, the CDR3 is TGCGCCAGCAGCCAAGATGGGTGGGGCCCGGCCACTGAAGCTTTCTTT. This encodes CASSQDGWGPATEAFF.

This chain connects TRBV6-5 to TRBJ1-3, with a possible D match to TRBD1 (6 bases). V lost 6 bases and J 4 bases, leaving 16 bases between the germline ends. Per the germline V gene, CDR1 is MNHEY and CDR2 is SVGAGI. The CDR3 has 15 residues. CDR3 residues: CASSVTTGLGNTIYF. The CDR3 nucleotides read TGTGCCAGCAGCGTTACTACAGGGCTCGGAAACACCATATATTTT.

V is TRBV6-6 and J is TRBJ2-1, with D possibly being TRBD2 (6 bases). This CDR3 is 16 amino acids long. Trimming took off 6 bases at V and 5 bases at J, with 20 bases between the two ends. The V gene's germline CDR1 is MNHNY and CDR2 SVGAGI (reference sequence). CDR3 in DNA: TGTGCCAGCAGCCCATTTAGCGGTGCACCCCACAATGAGCAGTTCTTC. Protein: CASSPFSGAPHNEQFF.